The clone carrying this TCR beta chain showed up many times. Its specificity is not known. The entry originates in a study of T cells in Graves' hyperthyroidism and ophthalmopathy. Study-level findings and limits: Also found in blood were most expanded thyroid clonotypes above 0.001. Using 13 V-J features, a model discriminated ophthalmopathy from stable hyperthyroidism.

Amplified TCR beta CDR3 regions came from RNA transcripts. Researchers ran a first-round RT-PCR on the TCR CDR3 using the HTBI primer set. TCRdb processed the multiplex PCR reads anew with MiXCR; each CDR3 protein has one entry. The sample carries fewer than 300,000 distinct CDR3 sequences, over 12% recorded once. Hyperthyroidism had been newly diagnosed in patients aged 18 to 65, and its duration was under 2 months. The blood sample dates from first hyperthyroidism diagnosis, preceding any ophthalmopathy symptoms. The V and J ends lost 4 bases and 0 bases respectively, with 13 bases between them. The germline gives CDR1 SGHRS, CDR2 YFSETQ. The CDR3 contains 15 residues.

The TCR sequence derives from a woman aged 50 to 65 with Graves' hyperthyroidism that later progressed to Graves' ophthalmopathy. Specimen: blood. The rearrangement uses TRBV5-1 and TRBJ1-1; D is perhaps TRBD1 (5 bases). CDR3 protein: CASSPPDTLNTEAFF. CDR3 in DNA: TGCGCCAGCAGCCCTCCGGACACCTTGAACACTGAAGCTTTCTTT.